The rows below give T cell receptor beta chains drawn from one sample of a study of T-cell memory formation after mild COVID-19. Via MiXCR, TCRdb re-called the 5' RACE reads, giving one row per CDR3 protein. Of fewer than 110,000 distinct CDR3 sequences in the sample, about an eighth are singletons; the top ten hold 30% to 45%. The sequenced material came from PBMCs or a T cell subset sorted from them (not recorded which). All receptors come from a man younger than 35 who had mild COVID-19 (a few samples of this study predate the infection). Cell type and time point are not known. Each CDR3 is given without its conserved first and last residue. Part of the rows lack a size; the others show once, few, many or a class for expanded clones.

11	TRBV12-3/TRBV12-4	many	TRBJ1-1	ASSLSPNTEAF
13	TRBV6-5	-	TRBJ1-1	ASSYSIRGNTEAF
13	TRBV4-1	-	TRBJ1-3	ASSRTEGSGNTIY
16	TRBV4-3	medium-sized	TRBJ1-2	ASSPPPSQTKGLYGYT
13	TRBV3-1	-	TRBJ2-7	ASSQADRAPYEQY
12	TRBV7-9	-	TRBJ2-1	ASSHGGQDNEQF
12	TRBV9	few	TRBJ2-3	ASTIGGGTDTQY
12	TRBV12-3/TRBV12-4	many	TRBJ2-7	ASSGTGVLEEQY
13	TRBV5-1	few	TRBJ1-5	ASSRTPAPNQPQH
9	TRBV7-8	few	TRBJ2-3	ASSLVDTQY
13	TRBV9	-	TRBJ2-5	ASSVEAGGQETQY
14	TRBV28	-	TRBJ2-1	ASSLGTPGNANEQF
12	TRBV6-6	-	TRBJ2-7	ASRGIGPTYEQY
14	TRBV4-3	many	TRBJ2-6	ASSQVSGTGANVLT
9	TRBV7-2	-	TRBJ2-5	ASSGKETQY
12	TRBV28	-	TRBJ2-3	ASSLQGDTDTQY
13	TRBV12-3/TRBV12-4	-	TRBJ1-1	ASSPRDRGHTEAF
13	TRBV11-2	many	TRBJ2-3	ASSPTRGVIDTQY
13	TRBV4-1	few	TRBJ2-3	ASSTKVGGADTQY
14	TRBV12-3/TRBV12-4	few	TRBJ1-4	ASRGRLSRINEKLF
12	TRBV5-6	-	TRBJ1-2	ASSPSSTSYGYT
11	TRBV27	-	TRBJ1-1	ATSGGAVTEAF
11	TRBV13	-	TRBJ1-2	ASTRQRIYGYT
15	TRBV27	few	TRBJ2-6	ASSLGRGPPGANVLT
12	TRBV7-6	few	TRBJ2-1	ASSFRDRSYGQF
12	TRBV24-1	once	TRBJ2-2	ATSDGRSAGELF
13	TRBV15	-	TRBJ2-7	ATSSEMGTLYEQY
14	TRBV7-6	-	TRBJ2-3	ASSSPRLAGADTQY
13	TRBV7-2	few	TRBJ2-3	ASSLGTKRTDTQY
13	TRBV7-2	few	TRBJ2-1	ASSQLAGGPGEQF
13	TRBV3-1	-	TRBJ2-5	ASSRPLAGDETQY
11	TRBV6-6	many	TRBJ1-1	ASSYSQGTEAF
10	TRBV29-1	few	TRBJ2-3	SVRALPDTQY
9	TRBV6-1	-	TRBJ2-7	ASISGGEQY
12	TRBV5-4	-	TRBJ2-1	ASSFGPGVNEQF
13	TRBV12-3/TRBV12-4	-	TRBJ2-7	ASSWTGGLGYEQY
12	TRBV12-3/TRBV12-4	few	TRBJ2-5	ASASGGLRETQY
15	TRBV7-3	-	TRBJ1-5	ASSLDPGTGHNQPQH
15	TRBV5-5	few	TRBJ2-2	ASSSPHRDRNTGELF
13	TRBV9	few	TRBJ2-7	ASSVNTLRPYEQY